These 29 T cell receptor beta chains originate from one sample sequenced in a study of blood T cell repertoires in COVID-19. TCRdb keeps only in-frame clones here, not all; method: immunoSEQ multiplex PCR. The repertoire holds over 85,000 clones, with around four fifths as singletons. Sequences were obtained from peripheral blood. The receptor set was obtained from a human donor in a cohort sampled during active COVID-19.

J is TRBJ1-2 and V is TRBV27; D is ambiguous. Per the germline V gene, CDR1 is MNHEY and CDR2 is SMNVEV (reference sequence). The CDR3 extends over 18 amino acids. The germline V and J ends were trimmed by 4 bases and 4 bases, with 25 bases remaining between them. In nucleotides, the CDR3 is TGTGCCAGCAGTTCGAATCTAGGAAAGGAGAGTCCAGTCTATGGCTACACCTTC. Translated: CASSSNLGKESPVYGYTF.

The rearrangement links TRBV9 to TRBJ2-3; D ambiguous. Trimming removed 0 bases at V and 2 bases at J, with 10 bases between. Germline-derived CDR1 and CDR2 are SGDLS and YYNGEE. This CDR3 has 15 amino acids. The CDR3 loop reads CASSVDSRNTDTQYF. The CDR3 bases are TGTGCCAGCAGCGTAGACAGTCGCAACACAGATACGCAGTATTTT.

The chain employs TRBV7-3 and TRBJ1-1; maybe TRBD1 (5 bases). V lost 4 bases to trimming and J lost 3 bases, with 15 bases between them. The CDR3 runs to 15 residues. CDR1 and CDR2 (germline): SGHTA, FQGTGA. The CDR3 is CASSSSGFRDTEAFF. CDR3 in DNA: TGTGCCAGCAGCTCCTCAGGGTTTAGGGACACTGAAGCTTTCTTT.

This sequence joins TRBV7-3 and TRBJ2-5; a possible D gene is TRBD1 (5 bases). V gave up 4 bases and J gave up 0 bases, with 9 bases separating them. The CDR3 contains 14 residues. CDR1 SGHTA and CDR2 FQGTGA come from the germline V gene. CDR3 sequence reads: CASSWTHNQETQYF. The CDR3 nucleotides are TGTGCCAGCAGCTGGACACACAACCAAGAGACCCAGTACTTC.

This clone was picked up one time. The rearrangement joins TRBV6-4 to TRBJ1-2, with no clear D. The CDR3 runs 15 residues. Germline V gene data show CDR1 as MRHNA and CDR2 as SNTAGT. Trimming stripped 0 bases from V and 3 bases from J, with 11 bases between. The CDR3 here is CASSDSAELHYGYTF. The CDR3 region has the DNA TGTGCCAGCAGTGACTCAGCGGAGCTCCACTATGGCTACACCTTC.

The V gene is TRBV7-2, the J gene TRBJ2-7; 10 bases are shared with TRBD1. Trimming at V came to 4 bases and at J to 5 bases, leaving 5 bases not matched to a gene. The germline gives CDR1 SGHTA, CDR2 FQGNSA. CDR3 length: 14 amino acids. Here the CDR3 DNA reads TGTGCCAGCAGCTACGGGACAGGGGCCCACGAGCAGTACTTC. Amino acids: CASSYGTGAHEQYF.

V is TRBV18 and J is TRBJ2-4; 9 positions match TRBD1. This CDR3 is 16 amino acids long. Germline V gene data show CDR1 as KGHSH and CDR2 as LQKENI. With V trimmed by 0 bases and J by 9 bases, 9 bases remained unmatched. The CDR3 DNA sequence: TGTGCCAGCTCACCACCCAAGACAGGGGGAGGAGGCATTCAGTACTTC. It specifies CASSPPKTGGGGIQYF.

The chain employs TRBV28 and TRBJ1-1; D is ambiguous. The germline V gene has CDR1 MDHEN and CDR2 SYDVKM. The V end lost 3 bases, the J end lost 0 bases, and 11 bases lay between the germline ends. This CDR3 region has 15 residues. CDR3: CASSLPQAMNTEAFF. The CDR3 DNA reads as TGTGCCAGCAGTTTGCCGCAGGCAATGAACACTGAAGCTTTCTTT.

This clone was seen only once. This rearrangement joins TRBV5-1 to TRBJ2-6; no firm D call. From germline, CDR1 is SGHRS and CDR2 YFSETQ. The V and J ends lost 0 bases and 3 bases respectively, with 4 bases between them. This CDR3 contains 14 residues. The CDR3 bases are TGCGCCAGCAGCTTGGGAGGTGGGGCCAACGTCCTGACTTTC. Residues: CASSLGGGANVLTF. The variable domain in full, completed from reference TRBV5-1 and TRBJ2-6, reads KAGVTQTPRYLIKTRGQQVTLSCSPISGHRSVSWYQQTPGQGLQFLFEYFSETQRNKGNFPGRFSGRQFSNSRSEMNVSTLELGDSALYLCASSLGGGANVLTFGAGSRLTVL.

V is TRBV7-9 and J is TRBJ1-2; weak D call: TRBD1 (6 bases). The CDR3 contains 14 residues. V was shortened by 8 bases and J by 1 base, with 14 bases between the two germline ends. The V gene's germline CDR1 is SEHNR and CDR2 FQNEAQ (reference sequence). The CDR3 DNA sequence: TGTGCCAGCGGATCGCAACAGGGTAACTATGGCTACACCTTC. As protein: CASGSQQGNYGYTF.

The CDR3 is CASSSLGGGPRNEQFF. The CDR3 bases are TGTGCCAGCAGCTCCCTAGGCGGGGGGCCACGAAATGAGCAGTTCTTC. The chain uses TRBV7-2 and TRBJ2-1; 8 positions agree with TRBD2. Losses at the gene ends were 4 bases for V and 7 bases for J; bases not matched to a gene: 12. Germline V CDR1 and CDR2: SGHTA, FQGNSA. The CDR3 covers 16 residues.

This rearrangement joins TRBV19 to TRBJ1-3, with 7 bases fitting TRBD1. The CDR3 runs to 13 residues. The trim removed 10 bases at V and 4 bases at J, leaving 7 bases unmatched. Germline-derived CDR1 and CDR2 are LNHDA and SQIVND (reference sequence). For the CDR3, the DNA is TGTGCCACCATGACAGGGAAGGGAAACACCATATATTTT. Translated, it gives CATMTGKGNTIYF. The full variable domain, rest sourced from reference TRBV19 and TRBJ1-3, is DGGITQSPKYLFRKEGQNVTLSCEQNLNHDAMYWYRQDPGQGLRLIYYSQIVNDFQKGDIAEGYSVSREKKESFPLTVTSAQKNPTAFYLCATMTGKGNTIYFGEGSWLTVV.

This chain joins TRBV5-1 and TRBJ2-2; 9 positions agree with TRBD1. CDR1 is SGHRS, CDR2 YFSETQ, per germline. After removal of 0 bases from V and 4 bases from J, the junction contained 4 bases not matched to a gene. This CDR3 is 16 amino acids long. Here the CDR3 reads CASSLAATGGTGELFF. Here the CDR3 DNA reads TGCGCCAGCAGCTTGGCCGCGACAGGGGGCACCGGGGAGCTGTTTTTT.

The chain has TRBV5-1 and TRBJ2-7, with 10 bases fitting TRBD2. The CDR3 extends over 14 amino acids. The ends lost 2 bases at V and 2 bases at J; junction bases unmatched: 1. The germline CDR1 and CDR2 sequences are SGHRS and YFSETQ. CDR3 in DNA: TGCGCCAGCAGCTTACTAGCGGGGACCTACGAGCAGTACTTC. Amino acid sequence: CASSLLAGTYEQYF. Supplemented by reference TRBV5-1 and TRBJ2-7, the full variable domain reads KAGVTQTPRYLIKTRGQQVTLSCSPISGHRSVSWYQQTPGQGLQFLFEYFSETQRNKGNFPGRFSGRQFSNSRSEMNVSTLELGDSALYLCASSLLAGTYEQYFGPGTRLTVT.

The chain has TRBV6-5 and TRBJ1-1, with a possible D match to TRBD1 (6 bases). The V gene lost 6 bases and the J gene lost 4 bases, with 12 bases spanning the gap. CDR3 length equals 13 residues. Germline V gene lookup returns CDR1 MNHEY and CDR2 SVGAGI. The CDR3 bases are TGTGCCAGCAGCGCGACAGGTGGCACTGAAGCTTTCTTT. Protein sequence: CASSATGGTEAFF.

The CDR3 DNA follows: TGCGCCAGCAGCTTGCTACCTAGCGGGGGGCGAGCAGATACGCAGTATTTT. This gives the protein CASSLLPSGGRADTQYF. The chain has TRBV5-1 and TRBJ2-3, with 11 bases fitting TRBD2. Germline CDR1 and CDR2: SGHRS and YFSETQ. V lost 1 base, J lost 4 bases, and 8 bases stayed unmatched. The CDR3 has 17 residues.

This chain connects TRBV3-1 (or the pseudogene TRBV3-2) to TRBJ2-5; a weak D match, TRBD2 (5 bases). The V end was cut by 0 bases, the J end by 5 bases, with 13 bases between. The CDR3 covers 15 residues. From germline, CDR1 is LGHDT and CDR2 YNNKEL (reference sequence). In DNA form, the CDR3 reads TGTGCCAGCAGCCAAGACGTTACTAGACGGGAGACCCAGTACTTC. It translates to CASSQDVTRRETQYF.

In nucleotides, the CDR3 is TGTGCCAGCAGCTCCCGGACTAGCGGGGGCAGCTCCTACGAGCAGTACTTC. Protein product: CASSSRTSGGSSYEQYF. The V and J genes are TRBV7-2 and TRBJ2-7; TRBD2 matches at 13 bases. This CDR3 contains 17 residues. Trimming cost V 4 bases and J 0 bases; bases outside gene matches: 6. Per germline, CDR1 SGHTA and CDR2 FQGNSA.

CDR3 nucleotides: TGTGCCAGCAGCTCTTCGACCGGGGAGCTGTTTTTT. Amino acid sequence: CASSSSTGELFF. V gene TRBV7-3 combines with J gene TRBJ2-2, with D unclear. The germline V and J ends were trimmed by 4 bases and 5 bases, with 5 bases remaining between them. The germline V gene has CDR1 SGHTA and CDR2 FQGTGA. The CDR3 totals 12 residues.

V gene TRBV28 combines with J gene TRBJ1-2, with D possibly matching TRBD1 (5 bases). V lost 7 bases to trimming and J lost 7 bases, with 25 bases between them. This CDR3 is built from 16 residues. Germline CDR1 and CDR2: MDHEN and SYDVKM. The CDR3 loop reads CASTLLSGASQGGYTF. The CDR3 coding sequence is TGTGCCAGCACGCTACTATCCGGAGCTTCTCAGGGTGGCTACACCTTC.

This clone was seen a few times. The V call is TRBV5-8, the J call TRBJ1-5, with 9 bases lining up with TRBD1. This CDR3 contains 18 residues. Germline CDR1 SGHTS, CDR2 YDEGEE. V shed 4 bases and J 0 bases; nucleotides not matched to a gene: 11. The CDR3 region has the DNA TGTGCCAGCAGCCAAGGGACAGGGATGATGGGTAGCAATCAGCCCCAGCATTTT. Its protein product is CASSQGTGMMGSNQPQHF. Based on the CDR3 plus reference TRBV5-8 and TRBJ1-5, the full variable domain is EAGVTQSPTHLIKTRGQQATLRCSPISGHTSVYWYQQALGLGLQFLLWYDEGEERNRGNFPPRFSGRQFPNYSSELNVNALELEDSALYLCASSQGTGMMGSNQPQHFGDGTRLSIL.

The chain carries TRBV9 and TRBJ2-3; 12 positions agree with TRBD2. Per the germline V gene, CDR1 is SGDLS and CDR2 is YYNGEE. Trimming at V came to 4 bases and at J to 2 bases, leaving 8 bases not matched to a gene. This CDR3 spans 17 amino acids. CDR3 amino acids: CASSRTSGATLTDTQYF. The CDR3 bases are TGTGCCAGCAGCCGGACTAGCGGGGCGACGCTCACAGATACGCAGTATTTT.

The chain employs TRBV9 and TRBJ1-1, with 11 positions matching TRBD1. The CDR3 length is 15 residues. The J segment lost 1 base and the V segment lost 4 bases, leaving 3 bases of the junction unmatched. Germline V gives CDR1 SGDLS, CDR2 YYNGEE. In DNA, the CDR3 is TGTGCCAGCAGCTATGGACAGGGGGCGAACACTGAAGCTTTCTTT. It is translated as CASSYGQGANTEAFF.

The chain links TRBV3-1 (or the pseudogene TRBV3-2) to TRBJ2-5; 10 bases line up with TRBD2. In germline, CDR1 is LGHDT, CDR2 YNNKEL (reference sequence). J gave up 1 base and V 3 bases, and 8 bases lay outside the gene matches. This CDR3 has 17 amino acids. The DNA for the CDR3 is TGTGCCAGCAGCCATTTTCGTAGCGGGGGGACCCAAGAGACCCAGTACTTC. Its protein is CASSHFRSGGTQETQYF.

This chain uses TRBV5-6 with TRBJ2-3; TRBD2 matches at 7 bases. Germline trimming cut 4 bases from V and 3 bases from J; bases unmatched to any gene: 8. There are 15 residues in the CDR3. Germline values: CDR1 SGHDT, CDR2 YYEEEE. CDR3 residues: CASSPTGRGTDTQYF. The CDR3 DNA is TGTGCCAGCAGCCCAACGGGGAGGGGAACAGATACGCAGTATTTT.

CDR3 sequence (DNA): TGTGCCAGCAGTGAACCGCCGGGTAGGTGGGATACGCAGTATTTT. Protein: CASSEPPGRWDTQYF. This sequence joins TRBV2 and TRBJ2-3; D gene ambiguous. CDR1 and CDR2 from the germline V gene are SNHLY and FYNNEI. Trimming took 2 bases from V and 6 from J, leaving 15 bases between them. The CDR3 contains 15 residues.

The V and J genes are TRBV19 and TRBJ2-2, with D tentatively TRBD2 (7 bases). From germline, CDR1 is LNHDA and CDR2 SQIVND (reference sequence). This CDR3 comprises 15 residues. Between the trimmed V and J ends, which lost 3 bases and 4 bases, there was a span of 12 bases. As DNA, the CDR3 is TGTGCCAGTAGTATTCGGGGGGCGGGCACCGGGGAGCTGTTTTTT. Translation gives CASSIRGAGTGELFF. Together with reference TRBV19 and TRBJ2-2, the CDR3 gives the full variable domain: DGGITQSPKYLFRKEGQNVTLSCEQNLNHDAMYWYRQDPGQGLRLIYYSQIVNDFQKGDIAEGYSVSREKKESFPLTVTSAQKNPTAFYLCASSIRGAGTGELFFGEGSRLTVL.

This chain links TRBV4-2 with TRBJ2-1, with a weak D call TRBD1 (5 bases). In germline, CDR1 is LGHNA, CDR2 YNFKEQ. This CDR3 region has 15 residues. Trimming took 1 base from V and 10 from J, leaving 17 bases between them. The CDR3 coding sequence is TGTGCCAGCAGCCAAGCTGATGGCAGGGTGGCGGAGCAGTTCTTC. This codes for CASSQADGRVAEQFF.

This clone is a singleton in its sample. This chain joins TRBV28 and TRBJ2-5; 12 bases are shared with TRBD2. Germline lookup yields CDR1 MDHEN and CDR2 SYDVKM. There are 18 residues in the CDR3. The V gene end was trimmed by 1 base and the J gene end by 2 bases; junction bases not matched to a gene: 8. The CDR3 loop is CASSLYVVTSGGQETQYF. Here the CDR3 DNA reads TGTGCCAGCAGTTTATACGTCGTCACTAGCGGGGGGCAAGAGACCCAGTACTTC. Filled out from reference TRBV28 and TRBJ2-5, the complete variable domain reads DVKVTQSSRYLVKRTGEKVFLECVQDMDHENMFWYRQDPGLGLRLIYFSYDVKMKEKGDIPEGYSVSREKKERFSLILESASTNQTSMYLCASSLYVVTSGGQETQYFGPGTRLLVL.